Following are 21 T cell receptor beta chains from one sample sequenced in a study of T cell responses to AZD1222 COVID-19 vaccine. Using immunoSEQ multiplex PCR, the repertoire was profiled, and TCRdb retains in-frame clones only, with some absent. The repertoire has 180,000 or so clones, roughly 90% of them found once; the top ten carry 1.5% to 2%. Here the sequenced sample was peripheral blood, taken 28 days after the second AZD1222 dose. The receptor source for this set is an adult who received the AZD1222 COVID-19 vaccine.

The J gene is TRBJ2-5, the V gene TRBV5-1, with 7 bases identical to TRBD1. This CDR3 has 15 amino acids. V dropped 0 bases and J dropped 5; count of bases not matched to a gene: 7. Germline V gene data show CDR1 as SGHRS and CDR2 as YFSETQ. CDR3 amino acids: CASSLDGQVRETQYF. The DNA for the CDR3 is TGCGCCAGCAGCTTGGATGGACAGGTACGGGAGACCCAGTACTTC.

The chain joins TRBV28 to TRBJ2-5; the match to TRBD2 covers 7 bases. V shed 4 bases, J shed 0 bases, and the junction held 2 bases outside the gene matches. The CDR3 spans 14 residues. CDR1 and CDR2 from the germline V gene are MDHEN and SYDVKM. CDR3 bases: TGTGCCAGCAGTTACGGGGGGTACCAAGAGACCCAGTACTTC. It specifies CASSYGGYQETQYF.

This chain connects TRBV3-1 (or the pseudogene TRBV3-2) to TRBJ2-3, with 7 positions matching TRBD1. CDR3 length: 15 amino acids. V shed 3 bases, J shed 1 base, and the junction held 4 bases outside the gene matches. The germline V gene has CDR1 LGHDT and CDR2 YNNKEL (reference sequence). CDR3 region: CASSQRGQRTDTQYF. CDR3 bases: TGTGCCAGCAGCCAGAGGGGACAGCGCACAGATACGCAGTATTTT.

The V call is TRBV7-8, the J call TRBJ2-7; D is possibly TRBD1 (5 bases). The CDR3 is 13 amino acids. Per the germline V gene, CDR1 is SGHVS and CDR2 is FQNEAQ. V was clipped by 3 bases and J by 4 bases, with 10 bases between them. The CDR3 sequence: CASSFLKGYEQYF. CDR3 nucleotides: TGTGCCAGCAGCTTTCTAAAGGGGTACGAGCAGTACTTC.

The chain has TRBV19 and TRBJ2-7; D unresolved. Looked up from germline, CDR1 is LNHDA and CDR2 is SQIVND (reference sequence). The V gene lost 1 base and the J gene lost 4 bases, with 14 bases spanning the gap. This CDR3 is built from 15 residues. CDR3 DNA sequence: TGTGCCAGTAGTATAGGCTGGCTAGTCGGATACGAGCAGTACTTC. This gives the protein CASSIGWLVGYEQYF.

J is TRBJ2-3 and V is TRBV7-3; 9 bases are a match to TRBD2. The V segment lost 4 bases and the J segment 6 bases; nucleotides outside the gene matches: 5. The length of the CDR3 is 14 residues. Germline V gene data show CDR1 as SGHTA and CDR2 as FQGTGA. CDR3 protein: CASSSGLATDTQYF. Here the CDR3 DNA reads TGTGCCAGCAGCTCCGGACTAGCGACGGATACGCAGTATTTT.

The chain employs TRBV4-1 and TRBJ1-5, with TRBD1 matching over 12 bases. After removal of 2 bases from V and 4 bases from J, the junction contained 6 bases not matched to a gene. The CDR3 loop spans 17 amino acids. The germline V gene encodes CDR1 MGHRA and CDR2 YSYEKL. The DNA of the CDR3 is TGCGCCAGCAGCCAAACACCGGGACAGGGGGCTAATCAGCCCCAGCATTTT. This encodes CASSQTPGQGANQPQHF.

The rearrangement links TRBV7-3 to TRBJ1-1; no definite D call. V lost 3 bases, J lost 1 base, and 9 bases lay in between. This CDR3 spans 14 amino acids. Per germline, CDR1 SGHTA and CDR2 FQGTGA. CDR3 DNA: TGTGCCAGCAGCTTTTCTCCCGAGAACACTGAAGCTTTCTTT. Translated: CASSFSPENTEAFF.

V and J are TRBV7-9 and TRBJ1-2; D unclear. CDR1 and CDR2 (germline): SEHNR, FQNEAQ (reference sequence). The V end lost 1 base, the J end lost 5 bases, and 8 bases lay between the germline ends. The CDR3 is 13 amino acids. The CDR3 here is CASSLGAPYGYTF. The CDR3 DNA follows: TGTGCCAGCAGCTTAGGTGCGCCATATGGCTACACCTTC. The full variable domain, completed using reference TRBV7-9 and TRBJ1-2, is DTGVSQNPRHKITKRGQNVTFRCDPISEHNRLYWYRQTLGQGPEFLTYFQNEAQLEKSRLLSDRFSAERPKGSFSTLEIQRTEQGDSAMYLCASSLGAPYGYTFGSGTRLTVV.

V usage is TRBV5-6 and J usage is TRBJ2-1, with 8 bases matching TRBD2. The CDR3 loop spans 16 amino acids. Germline-derived CDR1 and CDR2 are SGHDT and YYEEEE. V gave up 5 bases and J gave up 5 bases; unmatched junction bases: 12. The CDR3 region is CASRRLAGRADNEQFF. CDR3 DNA: TGTGCCAGCAGACGCCTAGCGGGCCGAGCAGACAATGAGCAGTTCTTC.

CDR3 bases: TGTGCCAGCAGCCGGGAGCAGGGGGAGACCCAGTACTTC. Translated, it gives CASSREQGETQYF. This chain connects TRBV9 to TRBJ2-5; either TRBD1 or TRBD2 may supply D (6 bases each). Germline assignment: CDR1 SGDLS and CDR2 YYNGEE. The CDR3 totals 13 residues. V lost 4 bases and J lost 5, with 12 bases in between.

This chain connects TRBV5-4 to TRBJ2-3; perhaps TRBD1 as D (5 bases). Trimming took off 0 bases at V and 0 bases at J, with 14 bases between the two ends. In germline, CDR1 is SGHNT, CDR2 YYREEE (reference sequence). The CDR3 contains 17 residues. CDR3 in amino acids: CASSLALAGWSTDTQYF. The CDR3 DNA reads as TGTGCCAGCAGCTTGGCCCTGGCAGGGTGGAGCACAGATACGCAGTATTTT.

The chain is built from TRBV5-8 and TRBJ1-6, with D maybe TRBD1 (5 bases). This CDR3 is built from 16 residues. Per the germline V gene, CDR1 is SGHTS and CDR2 is YDEGEE. The ends were cut back, 4 bases at V and 8 bases at J, with 19 bases in the middle. CDR3 sequence (DNA): TGTGCCAGCAGCCCCAATGGCAGGGTGTTGGATTCACCCCTCCACTTT. Translated: CASSPNGRVLDSPLHF.

The rearrangement links TRBV7-2 to TRBJ2-7; D call uncertain. The germline gives CDR1 SGHTA, CDR2 FQGNSA. The CDR3 has 14 amino acids. Trimming shortened V by 1 base and J by 0 bases, and 7 bases separated the two germline ends. CDR3 DNA: TGTGCCAGCAGCTTAGGGCCTTCCTCCTACGAGCAGTACTTC. Its translation is CASSLGPSSYEQYF.

The chain recombines TRBV3-1 (or the pseudogene TRBV3-2) with TRBJ2-5; 7 positions match TRBD2. V dropped 2 bases and J dropped 1; count of bases not matched to a gene: 4. The germline gives CDR1 LGHDT, CDR2 YNNKEL (reference sequence). This CDR3 spans 15 amino acids. CDR3 residues: CASSQFASGQETQYF. For the CDR3, the DNA is TGTGCCAGCAGCCAATTCGCTAGCGGCCAAGAGACCCAGTACTTC.

Only a few counts were recorded for this clone. The V gene is TRBV5-5, the J gene TRBJ1-5, with TRBD1 matching 7 bases. Per germline, CDR1 SGHKS and CDR2 YYEKEE (reference sequence). Trimming removed 4 bases from V and 4 bases from J; junction bases left unmatched: 11. CDR3 length: 16 residues. CDR3 residues: CASSEMPGQPNQPQHF. CDR3 bases: TGTGCCAGCAGCGAAATGCCGGGACAGCCTAATCAGCCCCAGCATTTT.

This chain uses TRBV7-9 with TRBJ1-2; 7 bases agree with TRBD1. The CDR3 is 15 amino acids. Germline V lookup: CDR1 SEHNR, CDR2 FQNEAQ (reference sequence). V was pared by 5 bases and J by 4 bases, with 10 bases of the junction left unmatched. CDR3 residues: CASSPRGRGSYGYTF. For the CDR3, the DNA is TGTGCCAGCAGCCCGAGGGGCAGGGGGAGCTATGGCTACACCTTC.

V and J are TRBV10-3 and TRBJ2-1; 8 nucleotides line up with TRBD2. V lost 6 bases to trimming and J lost 6 bases; unmatched junction nucleotides: 7. From germline, CDR1 is ENHRY and CDR2 SYGVKD. This CDR3 has 14 amino acids. Here the CDR3 DNA reads TGTGCCATCAGGGCGGGACTAGATAGCAATGAGCAGTTCTTC. Protein: CAIRAGLDSNEQFF.

This clone was counted once. This sequence joins TRBV3-1 (or the pseudogene TRBV3-2) and TRBJ2-7; weak D call: TRBD2 (6 bases). Germline V CDR1 and CDR2: LGHDT, YNNKEL (reference sequence). V was shortened by 3 bases and J by 2 bases, with 14 bases between the two germline ends. CDR3 length equals 15 residues. CDR3 sequence: CASSHMGRTTYEQYF. The DNA for the CDR3 is TGTGCCAGCAGCCATATGGGGCGGACTACCTACGAGCAGTACTTC.

This chain connects TRBV30 to TRBJ2-1; unclear D gene. Germline V lookup: CDR1 GTSNPN, CDR2 SVGIG (reference sequence). Trimming removed 2 bases at V and 7 bases at J, with 18 bases between. CDR3 length equals 15 residues. The DNA for the CDR3 is TGTGCCTGGAGTCCCTTAGAGCCGGTCTTGAATGAGCAGTTCTTC. Its protein product is CAWSPLEPVLNEQFF.

As DNA, the CDR3 is TGTGCCAGCAGCTTGGTGGGGCGGTCCTACGAGCAGTACTTC. Protein sequence: CASSLVGRSYEQYF. This chain joins TRBV5-5 and TRBJ2-7; tentatively, D is TRBD1 (5 bases). Per germline, CDR1 SGHKS and CDR2 YYEKEE (reference sequence). This CDR3 contains 14 residues. V lost 0 bases and J lost 1, with 8 bases in between.